Below, 13 T cell receptor beta chains from the same sample are listed, as sequenced in a study of T cells in Graves' hyperthyroidism and ophthalmopathy. TCR beta CDR3 regions were amplified from RNA transcripts. The TCR CDR3 was amplified in a first-round RT-PCR using the HTBI primer set. TCRdb independently ran MiXCR on the multiplex PCR reads; one entry per CDR3 protein. The sample includes under 350,000 distinct CDR3 sequences, around a sixth of them seen just once. Sequenced sample: blood. All receptors come from a woman in her 50s with Graves' hyperthyroidism.

The chain links TRBV30 to TRBJ2-5; 9 bases align to TRBD2. This CDR3 is built from 17 residues. V dropped 4 bases and J dropped 1; count of bases not matched to a gene: 13. In germline, CDR1 is GTSNPN, CDR2 SVGIG (reference sequence). This CDR3 is CAWNYGRVAGVQETQYF. The CDR3 DNA sequence: TGTGCCTGGAACTATGGCCGGGTAGCGGGGGTCCAAGAGACCCAGTACTTC.

This clonotype was seen ten or more times. The chain couples TRBV27 to TRBJ1-1; the D gene is possibly TRBD1 (5 bases). The CDR3 spans 14 residues. V lost 5 bases and J 3 bases, leaving 13 bases between the germline ends. CDR1 is MNHEY and CDR2 is SMNVEV in the germline V gene (reference sequence). The CDR3 sequence is CASSRQGSDTEAFF. Here the CDR3 DNA reads TGTGCCAGCAGTCGCCAGGGAAGCGACACTGAAGCTTTCTTT.

This clonotype was counted a few times. The chain carries TRBV10-3 and TRBJ2-1, with D perhaps matching TRBD2 (5 bases). Trimming removed 4 bases from V and 10 bases from J, with 14 bases in between. CDR1 and CDR2 from the germline V gene are ENHRY and SYGVKD. The CDR3 sequence is 13 residues long. The CDR3 sequence is CAISGRLVQEQFF. Here the CDR3 DNA reads TGTGCCATCAGTGGGAGGCTAGTTCAGGAGCAGTTCTTC.

The sample holds many counts of this clonotype. V is TRBV6-1 and J is TRBJ1-1; D call uncertain. Looked up from germline, CDR1 is MNHNS and CDR2 is SASEGT. V was shortened by 6 bases and J by 8 bases, with 16 bases between the two germline ends. The CDR3 contains 13 residues. The DNA of the CDR3 is TGTGCCAGCAGACTTAGACCGGCTATCGAAGCTTTCTTT. It translates to CASRLRPAIEAFF.

V usage is TRBV19 and J usage is TRBJ2-5; TRBD2 agrees at 9 bases. With V trimmed by 5 bases and J by 5 bases, 6 bases remained unmatched. This CDR3 has 14 amino acids. The germline V gene encodes CDR1 LNHDA and CDR2 SQIVND (reference sequence). DNA for the CDR3: TGTGCCAGTAGTCCCGGGACTAGCTTGGAGACCCAGTACTTC. Translating it yields CASSPGTSLETQYF.

The sample holds a few counts of this clonotype. The V call is TRBV20-1, the J call TRBJ1-6; no clear D gene. Germline CDR1 is DFQATT and CDR2 is SNEGSKA (reference sequence). Trimming took off 0 bases at V and 9 bases at J, with 18 bases between the two ends. This CDR3 is built from 16 residues. CDR3 region: CSARDEGFSALSPLHF. The CDR3 DNA reads TGCAGTGCTAGAGATGAGGGTTTCTCAGCCCTTTCACCCCTCCACTTT.

The rearrangement uses TRBV19 and TRBJ2-5; 11 bases agree with TRBD1. This CDR3 region has 16 residues. Germline-derived CDR1 and CDR2 are LNHDA and SQIVND (reference sequence). The V segment lost 3 bases and the J segment 6 bases; nucleotides outside the gene matches: 9. The CDR3 bases are TGTGCCAGTAGTATTTACGGACAGGGGGCGATGAAGACCCAGTACTTC. This translates into CASSIYGQGAMKTQYF.

This clonotype was seen more than once but under ten times. The V call is TRBV10-3, the J call TRBJ2-7; 7 positions agree with TRBD1. The length of the CDR3 is 14 residues. Looked up from germline, CDR1 is ENHRY and CDR2 is SYGVKD. The J segment lost 4 bases and the V segment lost 9 bases, leaving 12 bases of the junction unmatched. The CDR3 region is CAITRQGPPYEQYF. CDR3 sequence (DNA): TGTGCCATAACACGACAGGGCCCACCGTACGAGCAGTACTTC.

This clonotype has ten or more counts. This chain links TRBV3-1 with TRBJ1-2; 9 nucleotides align to TRBD1. V shed 2 bases, J shed 8 bases, and the junction held 3 bases outside the gene matches. Germline V gene sequence: CDR1 LGHDT, CDR2 YNNKEL (reference sequence). This CDR3 is built from 13 residues. CDR3 sequence reads: CASSQRTGEGYTF. The CDR3 DNA is TGTGCCAGCAGCCAAAGGACAGGGGAAGGCTACACCTTC. The complete variable domain, with remaining parts taken from reference TRBV3-1 and TRBJ1-2, reads DTAVSQTPKYLVTQMGNDKSIKCEQNLGHDTMYWYKQDSKKFLKIMFSYNNKELIINETVPNRFSPKSPDKAHLNLHINSLELGDSAVYFCASSQRTGEGYTFGSGTRLTVV.

As to this clonotype: A much more abundant neighbour one base away suggests this may be a read error. The rearrangement joins TRBV7-9 to TRBJ2-7, with D possibly being TRBD1 (5 bases). The germline V gene encodes CDR1 SEHNR and CDR2 FQNEAQ (reference sequence). The CDR3 covers 14 residues. V lost 5 bases and J 6 bases, leaving 17 bases between the germline ends. CDR3 residues: CASSQGVSPLEQYF. CDR3 DNA sequence: TGTGCCAGCAGCCAAGGGGTCTCGCCTCTCGAGCAGTACTTC.

For this clonotype: One end of the junction is discordant with germline, which a read error may explain. The chain links TRBV4-1 to TRBJ2-5; weak D call: TRBD2 (6 bases). This CDR3 spans 16 amino acids. The germline V gene has CDR1 MGHRA and CDR2 YSYEKL. CDR3 loop: CASSQGGGVPWETQYF. The CDR3 coding sequence is TGTGCCAGCAGCCAAGGTGGCGGGGTGCCGTGGGAGACCCAGTACTTC.

This clonotype came up many times. The chain joins TRBV11-3 to TRBJ2-1; possible D gene TRBD1, 6 bases. V was shortened by 4 bases and J by 7 bases, with 11 bases between the two germline ends. The CDR3 covers 13 residues. Per the germline V gene, CDR1 is SGHNT and CDR2 is YENEEA. This chain's CDR3 is CASSSQQGNEQFF. DNA for the CDR3: TGTGCCAGCAGCTCCCAACAGGGTAATGAGCAGTTCTTC.

The chain couples TRBV19 to TRBJ2-6, with D uncertain. This CDR3 contains 16 residues. Germline CDR1 is LNHDA and CDR2 is SQIVND (reference sequence). V dropped 7 bases and J dropped 4 bases, with 17 bases sitting between them. CDR3 protein: CASKSASLGGANVLTF. CDR3 coding DNA: TGTGCCAGTAAGTCGGCTTCCCTGGGAGGGGCCAACGTCCTGACTTTC.